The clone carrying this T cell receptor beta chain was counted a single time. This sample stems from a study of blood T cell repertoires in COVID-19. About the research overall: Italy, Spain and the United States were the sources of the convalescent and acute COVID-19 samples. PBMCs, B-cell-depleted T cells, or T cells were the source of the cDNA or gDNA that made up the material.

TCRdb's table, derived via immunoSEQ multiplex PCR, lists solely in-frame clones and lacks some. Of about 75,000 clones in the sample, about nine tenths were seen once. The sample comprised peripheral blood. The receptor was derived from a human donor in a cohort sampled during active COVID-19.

Here the CDR3 reads CASSQAGTGGLQPQHF. The CDR3 DNA sequence: TGTGCCAGCAGCCAAGCCGGGACAGGGGGCCTTCAGCCCCAGCATTTT. The chain links TRBV3-1 (or the pseudogene TRBV3-2) to TRBJ1-5; 12 bases agree with TRBD1. The CDR3 is 16 residues long. The germline V gene has CDR1 LGHDT and CDR2 YNNKEL (reference sequence). The V segment lost 1 base and the J segment 6 bases; nucleotides outside the gene matches: 4.